This T cell receptor (beta chain) was captured in a study of T-cell reconstitution after alpha-beta-depleted transplantation in children. The authors prepared the TCRbeta library with unique molecular identifiers. TCRdb passed the PCR reads through MiXCR, listing each CDR3 protein once. The repertoire holds 25,000 to 30,000 distinct CDR3 sequences, with about 18% as singletons. Regarding the study as a whole: Fresh T-cell production supplied most of the T-cell counts and diversity seen one year after transplant. In patients about two months after transplant, alpha-beta T cells reportedly arose from several hundred expanded graft clones. Some patients showed high day-60 TCRbeta diversity, which derived from surviving recipient T cells and thymic progenitors.

Germline values: CDR1 MDHEN, CDR2 SYDVKM. The CDR3 covers 9 residues. V dropped 6 bases and J dropped 10 bases, with 4 bases sitting between them. Concerning this clonotype: Its antigen is not known.

The starting material was PBMCs, mostly from graft donor cells, obtained 60 days after TCRalphabeta/CD19-depleted stem cell transplant. This chain uses TRBV28 with TRBJ1-5; no definite D call. This TCR derives from a male patient between 2 and 15 years old who had a stem cell transplant for acute lymphoblastic leukemia, so the T cells may come from the graft donor. The DNA for the CDR3 is TGTGCCAGCAGCCCTCCCCAGCATTTT. Protein: CASSPPQHF.